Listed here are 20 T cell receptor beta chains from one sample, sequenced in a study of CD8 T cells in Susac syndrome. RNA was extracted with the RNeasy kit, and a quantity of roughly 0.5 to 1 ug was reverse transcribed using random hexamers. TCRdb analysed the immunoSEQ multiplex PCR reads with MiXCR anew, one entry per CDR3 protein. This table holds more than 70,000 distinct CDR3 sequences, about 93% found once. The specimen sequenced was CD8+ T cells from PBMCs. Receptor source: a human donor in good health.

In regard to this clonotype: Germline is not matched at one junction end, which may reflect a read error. The CDR3 region is CASSLAGGGRTQYF. For the CDR3, the DNA is TGTGCCAGCAGTCTAGCGGGGGGGGGACGGACCCAGTACTTC. This chain joins TRBV12-3 or TRBV12-4 and TRBJ2-5; TRBD2 matches 12 bases. This CDR3 spans 14 amino acids.

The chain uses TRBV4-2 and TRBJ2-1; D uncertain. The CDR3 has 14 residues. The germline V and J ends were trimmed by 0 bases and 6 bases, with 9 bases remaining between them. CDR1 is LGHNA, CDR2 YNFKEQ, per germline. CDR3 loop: CASSQDLPPNEQFF. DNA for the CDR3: TGTGCCAGCAGCCAAGATCTGCCTCCCAATGAGCAGTTCTTC.

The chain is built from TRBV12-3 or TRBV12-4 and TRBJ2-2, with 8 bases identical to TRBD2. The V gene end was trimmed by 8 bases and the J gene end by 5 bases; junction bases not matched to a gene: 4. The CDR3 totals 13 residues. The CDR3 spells CASGGGMTGELFF. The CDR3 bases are TGTGCCAGCGGCGGGGGGATGACCGGGGAGCTGTTTTTT.

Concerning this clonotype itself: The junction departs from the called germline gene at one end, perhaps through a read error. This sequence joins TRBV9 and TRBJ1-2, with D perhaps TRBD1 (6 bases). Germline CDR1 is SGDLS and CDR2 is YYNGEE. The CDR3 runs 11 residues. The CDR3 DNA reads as TGTGCCAGCAGCCCTGGGACACTTTTCTCCTTC. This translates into CASSPGTLFSF.

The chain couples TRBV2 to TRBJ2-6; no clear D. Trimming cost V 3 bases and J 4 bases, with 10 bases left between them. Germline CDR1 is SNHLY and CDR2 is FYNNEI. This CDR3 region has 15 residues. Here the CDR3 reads CASSDTELGANVLTF. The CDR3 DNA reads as TGTGCCAGCAGTGATACGGAGCTCGGGGCCAACGTCCTGACTTTC.

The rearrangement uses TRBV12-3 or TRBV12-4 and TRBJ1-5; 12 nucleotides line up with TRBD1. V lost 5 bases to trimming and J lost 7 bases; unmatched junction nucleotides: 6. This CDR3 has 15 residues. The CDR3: CASSPGTGGRQPQHF. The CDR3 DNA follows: TGTGCCAGCAGTCCCGGGACAGGGGGCAGGCAGCCCCAGCATTTT.

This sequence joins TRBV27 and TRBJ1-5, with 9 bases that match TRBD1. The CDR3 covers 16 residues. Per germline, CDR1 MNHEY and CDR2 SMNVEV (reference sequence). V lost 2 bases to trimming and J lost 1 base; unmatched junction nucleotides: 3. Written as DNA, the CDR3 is TGTGCCAGCAGTTTACTCGGGACAGGGAGCAATCAGCCCCAGCATTTT. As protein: CASSLLGTGSNQPQHF.

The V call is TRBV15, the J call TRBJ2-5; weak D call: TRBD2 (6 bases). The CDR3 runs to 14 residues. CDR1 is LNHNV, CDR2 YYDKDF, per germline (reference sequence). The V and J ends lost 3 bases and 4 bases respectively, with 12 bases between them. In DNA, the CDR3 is TGTGCCACCAGCAGCGGGGGTCTGAGAGAGACCCAGTACTTC. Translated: CATSSGGLRETQYF.

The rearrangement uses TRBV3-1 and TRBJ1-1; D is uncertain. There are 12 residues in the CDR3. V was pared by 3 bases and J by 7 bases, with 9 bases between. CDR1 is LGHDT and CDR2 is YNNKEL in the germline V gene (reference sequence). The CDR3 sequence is CASSQLGSEAFF. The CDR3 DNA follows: TGTGCCAGCAGCCAGTTGGGCAGTGAAGCTTTCTTT.

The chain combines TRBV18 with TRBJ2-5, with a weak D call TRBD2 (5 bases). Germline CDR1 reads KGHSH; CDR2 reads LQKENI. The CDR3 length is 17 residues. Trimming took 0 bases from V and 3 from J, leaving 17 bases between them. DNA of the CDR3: TGTGCCAGCTCACCACCGTCGAGCGGACTCCCCGAAGAGACCCAGTACTTC. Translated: CASSPPSSGLPEETQYF.

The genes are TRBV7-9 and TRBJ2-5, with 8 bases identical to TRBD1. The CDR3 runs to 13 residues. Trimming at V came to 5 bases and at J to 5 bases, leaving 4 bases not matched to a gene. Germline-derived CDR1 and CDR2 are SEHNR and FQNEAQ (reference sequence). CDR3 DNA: TGTGCCAGCAGCCCAGGGGGCGTGGAGACCCAGTACTTC. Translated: CASSPGGVETQYF.

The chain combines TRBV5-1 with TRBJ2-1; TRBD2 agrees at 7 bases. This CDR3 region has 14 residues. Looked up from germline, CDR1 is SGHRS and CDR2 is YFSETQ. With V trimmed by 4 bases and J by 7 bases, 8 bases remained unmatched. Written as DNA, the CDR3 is TGCGCCAGCAGCCGGGCGGGGGTCGGGAATGAGCAGTTCTTC. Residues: CASSRAGVGNEQFF. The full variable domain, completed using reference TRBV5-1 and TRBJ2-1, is KAGVTQTPRYLIKTRGQQVTLSCSPISGHRSVSWYQQTPGQGLQFLFEYFSETQRNKGNFPGRFSGRQFSNSRSEMNVSTLELGDSALYLCASSRAGVGNEQFFGPGTRLTVL.

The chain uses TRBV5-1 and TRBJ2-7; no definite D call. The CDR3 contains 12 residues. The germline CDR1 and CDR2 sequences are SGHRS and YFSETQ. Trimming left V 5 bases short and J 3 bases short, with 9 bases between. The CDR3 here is CASRAPNYEQYF. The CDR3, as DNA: TGCGCCAGCAGAGCACCAAACTACGAGCAGTACTTC.

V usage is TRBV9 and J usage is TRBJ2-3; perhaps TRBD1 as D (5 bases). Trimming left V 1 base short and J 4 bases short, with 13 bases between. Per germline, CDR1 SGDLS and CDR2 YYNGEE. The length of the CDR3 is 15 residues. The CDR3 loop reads CASSVQGRSPDTQYF. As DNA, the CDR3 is TGTGCCAGCAGCGTACAGGGCCGGAGCCCAGATACGCAGTATTTT.

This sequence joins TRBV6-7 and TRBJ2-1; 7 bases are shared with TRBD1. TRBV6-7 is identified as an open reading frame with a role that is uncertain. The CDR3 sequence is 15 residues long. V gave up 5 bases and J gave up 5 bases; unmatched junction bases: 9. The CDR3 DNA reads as TGTGCCAGCAGTCGGGTTGGACAGGTAGACAATGAGCAGTTCTTC. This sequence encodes CASSRVGQVDNEQFF.

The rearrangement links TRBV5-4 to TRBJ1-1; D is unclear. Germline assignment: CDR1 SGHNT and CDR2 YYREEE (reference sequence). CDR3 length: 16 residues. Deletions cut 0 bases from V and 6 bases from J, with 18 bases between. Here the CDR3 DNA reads TGTGCCAGCAGCTTGGGGACGGAAGGTCGGTTGGCTGAAGCTTTCTTT. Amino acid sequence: CASSLGTEGRLAEAFF.

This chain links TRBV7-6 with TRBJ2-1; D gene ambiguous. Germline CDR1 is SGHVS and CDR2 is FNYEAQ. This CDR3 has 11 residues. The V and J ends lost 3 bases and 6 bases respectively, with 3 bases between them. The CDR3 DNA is TGTGCCAGCAGCTTGGCCAATGAGCAGTTCTTC. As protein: CASSLANEQFF.

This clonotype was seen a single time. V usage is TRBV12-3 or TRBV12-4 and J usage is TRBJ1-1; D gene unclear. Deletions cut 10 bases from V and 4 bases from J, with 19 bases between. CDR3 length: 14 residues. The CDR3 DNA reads TGTGCCACCAGATCCTGGCTTACCCCCACTGAAGCTTTCTTT. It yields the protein CATRSWLTPTEAFF.

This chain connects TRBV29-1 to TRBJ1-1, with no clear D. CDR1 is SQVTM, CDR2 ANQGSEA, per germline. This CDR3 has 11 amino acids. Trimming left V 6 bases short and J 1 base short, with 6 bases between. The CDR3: CSVDRNTEAFF. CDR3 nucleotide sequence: TGCAGCGTCGACCGGAACACTGAAGCTTTCTTT. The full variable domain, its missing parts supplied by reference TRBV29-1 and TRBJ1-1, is SAVISQKPSRDICQRGTSLTIQCQVDSQVTMMFWYRQQPGQSLTLIATANQGSEATYESGFVIDKFPISRPNLTFSTLTVSNMSPEDSSIYLCSVDRNTEAFFGQGTRLTVV.

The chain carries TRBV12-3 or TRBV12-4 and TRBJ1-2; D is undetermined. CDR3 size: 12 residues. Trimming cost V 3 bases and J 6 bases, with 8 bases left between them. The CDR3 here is CASSFGRNGYTF. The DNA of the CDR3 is TGTGCCAGCAGTTTTGGTCGAAATGGCTACACCTTC.